The 31 T cell receptor beta chains presented below share a single source sample, sequenced in a study of cytomegalovirus exposure and HLA in healthy donors. The primer mix had 60 Vbeta and 13 Jbeta primers. Repertoires were generated with immunoSEQ multiplex PCR, while TCRdb's copy carries only in-frame clones and drops some. Of some 180,000 clones in the sample, roughly 77% were seen once. Material for sequencing was PBMCs. The source of these receptors is a middle-aged man in good health and CMV-seropositive.

In its sample, this clone was seen once. V is TRBV4-2 and J is TRBJ1-1; a possible D gene is TRBD1 (6 bases). CDR1 and CDR2 from the germline V gene are LGHNA and YNFKEQ. This CDR3 is built from 15 residues. Trimming left V 5 bases short and J 1 base short, with 14 bases between. For the CDR3, the DNA is TGTGCCAGCAGCTTGCGGGGGGCTAGGAACACTGAAGCTTTCTTT. Protein sequence: CASSLRGARNTEAFF.

The chain combines TRBV10-3 with TRBJ1-5; no reliable D call. CDR1 ENHRY and CDR2 SYGVKD come from the germline V gene. This CDR3 spans 16 amino acids. V was clipped by 3 bases and J by 0 bases, with 12 bases between them. CDR3 residues: CAISDQAMNSNQPQHF. The CDR3 region has the DNA TGTGCCATCAGTGACCAGGCTATGAATAGCAATCAGCCCCAGCATTTT.

This chain uses TRBV6-5 with TRBJ2-7; TRBD1 might be the D (8 bases). V was trimmed by 0 bases and J by 4 bases, leaving 13 bases between them. Germline V gene lookup returns CDR1 MNHEY and CDR2 SVGAGI. The CDR3 is made up of 15 amino acids. The CDR3 spells CASSYSDRGGYEQYF. CDR3 nucleotide sequence: TGTGCCAGCAGTTACTCAGACAGGGGAGGGTACGAGCAGTACTTC.

This clone occurred a few times. In DNA form, the CDR3 reads TGTGCCAGCAGCCAAGCCCCGACAAGCACAGATACGCAGTATTTT. This sequence encodes CASSQAPTSTDTQYF. The rearrangement uses TRBV4-2 and TRBJ2-3; no clear D gene. The V gene lost 1 base and the J gene lost 0 bases, with 8 bases spanning the gap. Germline V gene sequence: CDR1 LGHNA, CDR2 YNFKEQ. CDR3 length equals 15 residues.

The V gene is TRBV5-1, the J gene TRBJ2-2; D is possibly TRBD2 (6 bases). In germline, CDR1 is SGHRS, CDR2 YFSETQ. The V and J ends lost 1 base and 0 bases respectively, with 10 bases between them. This CDR3 contains 16 residues. CDR3: CASSLSLATNTGELFF. In DNA, the CDR3 is TGCGCCAGCAGCTTGTCGCTAGCGACGAACACCGGGGAGCTGTTTTTT.

This rearrangement joins TRBV10-3 to TRBJ1-3; D uncertain. Trimming took off 4 bases at V and 0 bases at J, with 13 bases between the two ends. The germline gives CDR1 ENHRY, CDR2 SYGVKD. This CDR3 is built from 16 residues. The CDR3 DNA sequence: TGTGCCATCAGTGGGTCGGGCTCACACTCTGGAAACACCATATATTTT. Protein product: CAISGSGSHSGNTIYF.

The V call is TRBV25-1, the J call TRBJ2-5; TRBD1 matches at 9 bases. The CDR3 loop spans 13 amino acids. The J segment lost 5 bases and the V segment lost 6 bases, leaving 4 bases of the junction unmatched. CDR1 MGHDK and CDR2 SYGVNS come from the germline V gene. For the CDR3, the DNA is TGTGCCAGCAGCGACAGGGGGAGGGAGACCCAGTACTTC. This sequence encodes CASSDRGRETQYF.

The rearrangement uses TRBV5-8 and TRBJ1-4; D remains ambiguous. Looked up from germline, CDR1 is SGHTS and CDR2 is YDEGEE. There are 15 residues in the CDR3. V lost 5 bases and J 8 bases, leaving 19 bases between the germline ends. In nucleotides, the CDR3 is TGTGCCAGCAGGAGGGCTCGAGGACTAGAGGAAAAACTGTTTTTT. This sequence encodes CASRRARGLEEKLFF.

The chain carries TRBV29-1 and TRBJ1-2; D might be TRBD1 (5 bases). This CDR3 has 12 residues. Germline loops: CDR1 SQVTM, CDR2 ANQGSEA. V lost 6 bases, J lost 6 bases, and 14 bases lay in between. The CDR3 region is CSVETGTHGYTF. The CDR3 nucleotides are TGCAGCGTGGAAACAGGTACTCATGGCTACACCTTC.

The chain couples TRBV6-5 to TRBJ2-7, with 8 bases identical to TRBD2. CDR1 MNHEY and CDR2 SVGAGI come from the germline V gene. J lost 6 bases, V lost 5 bases, and 12 bases had no gene match. The CDR3 sequence is 15 residues long. Here the CDR3 DNA reads TGTGCCAGCAGTGGTCGGACTAGCCCGAGGGGCGAGCAGTACTTC. Amino acid sequence: CASSGRTSPRGEQYF.

As regards this clone: Within the sample, other DNA sequences also encode this same CDR3. This CDR3 is CASSFFDRGNQPQHF. The CDR3 DNA follows: TGTGCCAGCAGCTTTTTTGACAGGGGGAATCAGCCCCAGCATTTT. The chain is built from TRBV5-5 and TRBJ1-5, with 9 positions matching TRBD1. After removal of 2 bases from V and 4 bases from J, the junction contained 4 bases not matched to a gene. The CDR3 has 15 amino acids. Germline loops: CDR1 SGHKS, CDR2 YYEKEE (reference sequence).

This chain links TRBV19 with TRBJ1-3, with D maybe TRBD1 (6 bases). Germline V lookup: CDR1 LNHDA, CDR2 SQIVND (reference sequence). The CDR3 runs to 14 residues. V lost 3 bases and J lost 1, with 7 bases in between. The CDR3 loop is CASSIGQSGNTIYF. As DNA, the CDR3 is TGTGCCAGTAGTATTGGACAGTCTGGAAACACCATATATTTT.

In nucleotides, the CDR3 is TGTGCCAGCAGCGTAGGGCCCGCGGGGGCCACAGATACGCAGTATTTT. This sequence encodes CASSVGPAGATDTQYF. The chain carries TRBV9 and TRBJ2-3; TRBD2 might be the D (7 bases). Germline V gene data show CDR1 as SGDLS and CDR2 as YYNGEE. CDR3 length: 16 amino acids. V was pared by 0 bases and J by 2 bases, with 13 bases between.

The J gene is TRBJ1-6, the V gene TRBV6-6, with D tentatively TRBD1 (6 bases). Germline CDR1 and CDR2: MNHNY and SVGAGI (reference sequence). Trimming pared 1 base from V and 9 bases from J, leaving 16 bases between. The CDR3 extends over 16 amino acids. The chain's CDR3 is CASSYWSPGESSPLHF. As DNA, the CDR3 is TGTGCCAGCAGTTACTGGTCGCCAGGGGAAAGTTCACCCCTCCACTTT.

This sequence joins TRBV19 and TRBJ2-3; TRBD1 aligns across 10 bases. There are 14 residues in the CDR3. CDR1 is LNHDA and CDR2 is SQIVND in the germline V gene (reference sequence). The V segment lost 5 bases and the J segment 6 bases; nucleotides outside the gene matches: 5. The CDR3 coding sequence is TGTGCCAGTAGTCCTGACAGGGGGCTTGATACGCAGTATTTT. Amino acids: CASSPDRGLDTQYF.

The gene calls are TRBV6-1 and TRBJ2-3, with 13 bases lining up with TRBD2. V gave up 2 bases and J gave up 3 bases; unmatched junction bases: 11. Germline V CDR1 and CDR2: MNHNS, SASEGT. The CDR3 runs 19 residues. CDR3 DNA sequence: TGTGCCAGCAGTGAATGGTTCGGGACTAGCGGGGTAAGAACAGATACGCAGTATTTT. Translating gives CASSEWFGTSGVRTDTQYF.

The rearrangement uses TRBV7-2 and TRBJ2-1, with D perhaps TRBD2 (6 bases). Trimming stripped 5 bases from V and 9 bases from J, with 11 bases between. CDR3 length: 12 amino acids. The germline V gene encodes CDR1 SGHTA and CDR2 FQGNSA. The CDR3, as DNA: TGTGCCAGCAGCGGGGACTCACTTGAGCAGTTCTTC. It translates to CASSGDSLEQFF.

The gene calls are TRBV9 and TRBJ2-6, with a tentative D call TRBD2 (5 bases). V was shortened by 0 bases and J by 4 bases, with 5 bases between the two germline ends. Germline CDR1 and CDR2: SGDLS and YYNGEE. The CDR3 has 14 amino acids. The CDR3 spells CASSVGGGANVLTF. Written as DNA, the CDR3 is TGTGCCAGCAGCGTAGGCGGGGGGGCCAACGTCCTGACTTTC.

This clone was observed a single time. The chain recombines TRBV28 with TRBJ1-2; 9 nucleotides align to TRBD1. CDR1 is MDHEN, CDR2 SYDVKM, per germline. The CDR3 covers 15 residues. Losses at the gene ends were 6 bases for V and 4 bases for J; bases not matched to a gene: 9. The CDR3 region has the DNA TGTGCCAGCAGCCCGGGACAGGGACCTCTCTATGGCTACACCTTC. Protein product: CASSPGQGPLYGYTF.

The chain uses TRBV27 and TRBJ1-6; D gene ambiguous. Trimming left V 2 bases short and J 4 bases short, with 6 bases between. Germline V CDR1 and CDR2: MNHEY, SMNVEV (reference sequence). CDR3 size: 14 residues. CDR3 DNA: TGTGCCAGCAGTTTAAACCAGTATAATTCACCCCTCCACTTT. Amino acids: CASSLNQYNSPLHF.

This clone was seen a handful of times. The chain employs TRBV6-5 and TRBJ2-4; 7 nucleotides line up with TRBD2. CDR3 length: 16 residues. Germline CDR1 reads MNHEY; CDR2 reads SVGAGI. V shed 0 bases, J shed 0 bases, and the junction held 2 bases outside the gene matches. CDR3 in amino acids: CASSYSASGAKNIQYF. The CDR3 bases are TGTGCCAGCAGTTACTCGGCTAGCGGAGCCAAAAACATTCAGTACTTC.

The genes are TRBV5-1 and TRBJ1-2; D call uncertain. This CDR3 is built from 15 residues. V was cut by 2 bases and J by 5 bases, with 16 bases left in between. CDR1 is SGHRS, CDR2 YFSETQ, per germline. The CDR3 DNA reads TGCGCCAGCAGCTTCGATAGCGTCGCCCGGTATGGCTACACCTTC. This gives the protein CASSFDSVARYGYTF.

V gene TRBV6-1 combines with J gene TRBJ2-7; the D is unclear. Germline assignment: CDR1 MNHNS and CDR2 SASEGT. Trimming left V 4 bases short and J 2 bases short, with 15 bases between. This CDR3 has 15 amino acids. CDR3 nucleotides: TGTGCCAGCAGTGTCCTTCCACAGTCCCCCTACGAGCAGTACTTC. Translation: CASSVLPQSPYEQYF.

In the case of this clone: At the DNA level, this CDR3 is encoded by other sequences in the same sample as well. The chain carries TRBV6-6 and TRBJ2-1; D is perhaps TRBD1 (5 bases). Trimming took 2 bases from V and 7 from J, leaving 12 bases between them. From germline, CDR1 is MNHNY and CDR2 SVGAGI (reference sequence). The CDR3 contains 14 residues. CDR3 coding DNA: TGTGCCAGCAGTTACCGGCAGGGTGCAAATGAGCAGTTCTTC. It specifies CASSYRQGANEQFF.

The V and J genes are TRBV9 and TRBJ2-2, with D perhaps TRBD2 (5 bases). CDR1 is SGDLS and CDR2 is YYNGEE in the germline V gene. Trimming removed 10 bases at V and 5 bases at J, with 18 bases between. The CDR3 spans 14 residues. This chain's CDR3 is CASQRAAFTGELFF. In DNA form, the CDR3 reads TGTGCCTCACAGAGGGCAGCATTTACCGGGGAGCTGTTTTTT.

V gene TRBV19 combines with J gene TRBJ1-1, with D unresolved. The CDR3 length is 11 residues. Germline loops: CDR1 LNHDA, CDR2 SQIVND (reference sequence). Trimming cost V 4 bases and J 4 bases, with 4 bases left between them. This CDR3 reads CASSSSTEAFF. The CDR3 nucleotides are TGTGCCAGTAGTAGCAGCACTGAAGCTTTCTTT.

The chain employs TRBV6-5 and TRBJ2-3; 12 bases match TRBD2. CDR1 MNHEY and CDR2 SVGAGI come from the germline V gene. Trimming removed 2 bases from V and 4 bases from J; junction bases left unmatched: 4. The CDR3 contains 16 residues. The CDR3 spells CASSYPLAGGPDTQYF. The CDR3 DNA reads as TGTGCCAGCAGTTACCCACTAGCGGGAGGCCCAGATACGCAGTATTTT.

The V and J genes are TRBV2 and TRBJ2-7; D uncertain. The CDR3 extends over 14 amino acids. Looked up from germline, CDR1 is SNHLY and CDR2 is FYNNEI. Trimming shortened V by 3 bases and J by 3 bases, and 12 bases separated the two germline ends. CDR3 region: CASSDDSSFYEQYF. The CDR3 nucleotides are TGTGCCAGCAGTGATGACTCGTCCTTCTACGAGCAGTACTTC.

The chain combines TRBV4-3 with TRBJ2-1; weak D call: TRBD2 (6 bases). V lost 0 bases to trimming and J lost 3 bases, with 15 bases between them. Germline values: CDR1 LGHNA, CDR2 YSLEER. The CDR3 is made up of 17 amino acids. CDR3 amino acids: CASSQDLRELNYNEQFF. The CDR3 nucleotides read TGCGCCAGCAGCCAAGACCTTCGGGAGTTGAACTACAATGAGCAGTTCTTC.

The CDR3 loop reads CAIRGAAGGFYEQYF. In nucleotides, the CDR3 is TGTGCCATCAGGGGTGCTGCGGGAGGCTTCTACGAGCAGTACTTC. The rearrangement links TRBV10-3 to TRBJ2-7, with 8 nucleotides matching TRBD2. Germline assignment: CDR1 ENHRY and CDR2 SYGVKD. The CDR3 has 15 amino acids. The V and J ends lost 6 bases and 3 bases, in that order; junction bases with no gene match: 10.

This clone was observed a single time. The chain links TRBV19 to TRBJ2-1; 12 bases are a match to TRBD2. This CDR3 has 15 amino acids. Germline V lookup: CDR1 LNHDA, CDR2 SQIVND (reference sequence). After removal of 5 bases from V and 4 bases from J, the junction contained 3 bases not matched to a gene. The CDR3 coding sequence is TGTGCCAGTAGTCGACTAGCGGGAGAGTACAATGAGCAGTTCTTC. Its translation: CASSRLAGEYNEQFF.